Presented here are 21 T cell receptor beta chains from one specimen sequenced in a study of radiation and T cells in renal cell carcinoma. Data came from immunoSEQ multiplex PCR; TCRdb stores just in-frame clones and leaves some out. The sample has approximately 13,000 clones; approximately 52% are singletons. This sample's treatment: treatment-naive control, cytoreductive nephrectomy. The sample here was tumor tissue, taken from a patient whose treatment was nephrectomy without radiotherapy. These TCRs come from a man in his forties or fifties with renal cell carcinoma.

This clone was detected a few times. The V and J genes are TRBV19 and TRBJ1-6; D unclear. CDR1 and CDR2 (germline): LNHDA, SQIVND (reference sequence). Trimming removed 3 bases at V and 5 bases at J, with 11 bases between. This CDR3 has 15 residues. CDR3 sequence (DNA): TGTGCCAGTAGTATCAGTCGGCCGGATAATTCACCCCTCCACTTT. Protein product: CASSISRPDNSPLHF.

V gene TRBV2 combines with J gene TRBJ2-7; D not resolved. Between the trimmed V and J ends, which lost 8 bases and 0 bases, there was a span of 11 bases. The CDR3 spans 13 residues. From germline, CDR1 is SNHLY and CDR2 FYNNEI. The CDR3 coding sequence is TGTGCCAGCTCGTATCCTCCCTCCTACGAGCAGTACTTC. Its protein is CASSYPPSYEQYF.

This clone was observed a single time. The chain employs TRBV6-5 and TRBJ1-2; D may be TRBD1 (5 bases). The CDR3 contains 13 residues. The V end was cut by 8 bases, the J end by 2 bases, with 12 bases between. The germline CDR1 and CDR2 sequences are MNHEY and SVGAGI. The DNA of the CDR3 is TGTGCCAGCGGGACTCCCCTCAACTATGGCTACACCTTC. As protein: CASGTPLNYGYTF.

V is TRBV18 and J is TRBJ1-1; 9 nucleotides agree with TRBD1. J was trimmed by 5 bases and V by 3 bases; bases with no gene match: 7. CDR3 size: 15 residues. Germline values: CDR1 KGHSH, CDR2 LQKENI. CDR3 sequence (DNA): TGTGCCAGCTCACCGCGGACAGGGGTCCCAACTGAAGCTTTCTTT. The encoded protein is CASSPRTGVPTEAFF.

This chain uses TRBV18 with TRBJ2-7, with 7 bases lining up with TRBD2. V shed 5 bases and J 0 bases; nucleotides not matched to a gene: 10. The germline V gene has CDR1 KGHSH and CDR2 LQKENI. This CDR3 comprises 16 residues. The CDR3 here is CASSERGGTNSYEQYF. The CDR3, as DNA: TGTGCCAGCTCAGAACGTGGGGGGACTAACTCCTACGAGCAGTACTTC.

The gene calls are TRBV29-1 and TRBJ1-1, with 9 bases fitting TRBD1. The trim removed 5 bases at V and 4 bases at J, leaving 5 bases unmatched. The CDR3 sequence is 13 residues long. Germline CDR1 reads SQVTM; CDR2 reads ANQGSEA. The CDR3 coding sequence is TGCAGCGTTAGACAGGGACAGGGCACTGAAGCTTTCTTT. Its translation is CSVRQGQGTEAFF.

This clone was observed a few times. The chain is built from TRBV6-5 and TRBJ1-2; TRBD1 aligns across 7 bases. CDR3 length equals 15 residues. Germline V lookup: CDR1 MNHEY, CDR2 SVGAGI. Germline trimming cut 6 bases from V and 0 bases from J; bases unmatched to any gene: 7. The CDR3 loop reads CASSSAGQANYGYTF. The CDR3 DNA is TGTGCCAGCAGCTCTGCCGGACAGGCTAACTATGGCTACACCTTC.

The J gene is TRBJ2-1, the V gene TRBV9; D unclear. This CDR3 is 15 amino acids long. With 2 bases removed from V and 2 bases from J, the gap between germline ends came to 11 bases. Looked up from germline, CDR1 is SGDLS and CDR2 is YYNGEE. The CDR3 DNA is TGTGCCAGCAGCGTGTCATCTCTACCCTACAATGAGCAGTTCTTC. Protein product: CASSVSSLPYNEQFF.

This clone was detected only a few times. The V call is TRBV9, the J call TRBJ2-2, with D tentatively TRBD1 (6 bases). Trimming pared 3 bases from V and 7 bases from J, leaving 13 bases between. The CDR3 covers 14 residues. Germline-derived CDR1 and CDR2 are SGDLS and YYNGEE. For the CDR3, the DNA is TGTGCCAGCAGCGGCGACAGGCTAGACGGGGAGCTGTTTTTT. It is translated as CASSGDRLDGELFF. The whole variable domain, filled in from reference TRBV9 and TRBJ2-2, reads DSGVTQTPKHLITATGQRVTLRCSPRSGDLSVYWYQQSLDQGLQFLIQYYNGEERAKGNILERFSAQQFPDLHSELNLSSLELGDSALYFCASSGDRLDGELFFGEGSRLTVL.

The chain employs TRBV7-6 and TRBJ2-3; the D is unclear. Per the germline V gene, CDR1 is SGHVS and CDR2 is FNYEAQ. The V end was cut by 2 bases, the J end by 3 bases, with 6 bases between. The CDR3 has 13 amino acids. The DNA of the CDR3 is TGTGCCAGCAGCTTATTGGGGACAGATACGCAGTATTTT. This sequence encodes CASSLLGTDTQYF.

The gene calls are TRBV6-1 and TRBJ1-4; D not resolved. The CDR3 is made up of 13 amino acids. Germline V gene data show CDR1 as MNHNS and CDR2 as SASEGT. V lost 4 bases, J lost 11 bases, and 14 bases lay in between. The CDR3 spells CASSVGPGRKLFF. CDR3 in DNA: TGTGCCAGCAGTGTAGGTCCGGGGAGGAAACTGTTTTTT.

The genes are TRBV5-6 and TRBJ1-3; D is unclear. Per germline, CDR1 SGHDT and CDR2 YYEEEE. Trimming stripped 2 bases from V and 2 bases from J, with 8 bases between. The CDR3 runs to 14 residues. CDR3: CASSFGYPGNTIYF. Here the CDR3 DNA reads TGTGCCAGCAGCTTTGGGTATCCTGGAAACACCATATATTTT.

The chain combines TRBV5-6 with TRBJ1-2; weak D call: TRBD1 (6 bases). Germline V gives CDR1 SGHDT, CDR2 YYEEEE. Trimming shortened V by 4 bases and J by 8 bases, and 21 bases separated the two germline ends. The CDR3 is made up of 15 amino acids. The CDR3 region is CASSRYGQRIGGYTF. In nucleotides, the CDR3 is TGTGCCAGCAGCCGATACGGACAGAGGATCGGCGGCTACACCTTC.

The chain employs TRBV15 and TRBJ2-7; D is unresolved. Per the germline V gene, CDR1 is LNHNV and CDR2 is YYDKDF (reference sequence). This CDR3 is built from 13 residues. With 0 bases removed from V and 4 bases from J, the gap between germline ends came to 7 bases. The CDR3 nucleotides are TGTGCCACCAGCAGAGACCCTGGGTACGAGCAGTACTTC. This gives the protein CATSRDPGYEQYF.

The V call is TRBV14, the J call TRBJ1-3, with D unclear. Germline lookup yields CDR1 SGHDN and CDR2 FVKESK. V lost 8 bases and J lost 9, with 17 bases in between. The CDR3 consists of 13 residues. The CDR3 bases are TGTGCCAGCCAAGAGGCAATTTGGTCCACCATATATTTT. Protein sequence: CASQEAIWSTIYF.

The CDR3 sequence: CASSRTSGGYTGELFF. For the CDR3, the DNA is TGCGCCAGCAGTCGGACTAGCGGGGGGTACACCGGGGAGCTGTTTTTT. The chain couples TRBV5-1 to TRBJ2-2; 14 bases map to TRBD2. CDR1 is SGHRS, CDR2 YFSETQ, per germline. The CDR3 length is 16 residues. J lost 3 bases, V lost 5 bases, and 3 bases had no gene match. The full variable domain, rest sourced from reference TRBV5-1 and TRBJ2-2, is KAGVTQTPRYLIKTRGQQVTLSCSPISGHRSVSWYQQTPGQGLQFLFEYFSETQRNKGNFPGRFSGRQFSNSRSEMNVSTLELGDSALYLCASSRTSGGYTGELFFGEGSRLTVL.

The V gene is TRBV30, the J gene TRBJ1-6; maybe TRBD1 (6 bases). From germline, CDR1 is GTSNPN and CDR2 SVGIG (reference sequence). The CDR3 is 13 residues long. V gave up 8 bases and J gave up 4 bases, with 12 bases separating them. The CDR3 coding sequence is TGTGCCGCGAGGGGGGAATATAATTCACCCCTCCACTTT. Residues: CAARGEYNSPLHF.

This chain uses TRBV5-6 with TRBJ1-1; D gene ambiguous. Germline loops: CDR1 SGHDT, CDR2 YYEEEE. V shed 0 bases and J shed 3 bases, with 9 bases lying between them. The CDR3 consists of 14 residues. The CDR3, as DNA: TGTGCCAGCAGCTTGGCGGCCAAAGACACTGAAGCTTTCTTT. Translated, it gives CASSLAAKDTEAFF.

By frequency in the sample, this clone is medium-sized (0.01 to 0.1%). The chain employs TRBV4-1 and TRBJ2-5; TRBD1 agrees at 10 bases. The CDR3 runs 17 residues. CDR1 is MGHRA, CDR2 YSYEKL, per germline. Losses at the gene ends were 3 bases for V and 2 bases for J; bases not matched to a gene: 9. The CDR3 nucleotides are TGCGCCAGCAGCCATGAACGGACAGGGGGGTTGCAAGAGACCCAGTACTTC. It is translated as CASSHERTGGLQETQYF.

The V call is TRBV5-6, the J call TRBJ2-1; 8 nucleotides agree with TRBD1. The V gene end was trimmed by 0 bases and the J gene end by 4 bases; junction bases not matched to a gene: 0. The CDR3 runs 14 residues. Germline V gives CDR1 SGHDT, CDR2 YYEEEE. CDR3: CASSLGTGYNEQFF. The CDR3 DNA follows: TGTGCCAGCAGCTTGGGGACAGGGTACAATGAGCAGTTCTTC. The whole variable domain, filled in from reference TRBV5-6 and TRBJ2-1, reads DAGVTQSPTHLIKTRGQQVTLRCSPKSGHDTVSWYQQALGQGPQFIFQYYEEEERQRGNFPDRFSGHQFPNYSSELNVNALLLGDSALYLCASSLGTGYNEQFFGPGTRLTVL.

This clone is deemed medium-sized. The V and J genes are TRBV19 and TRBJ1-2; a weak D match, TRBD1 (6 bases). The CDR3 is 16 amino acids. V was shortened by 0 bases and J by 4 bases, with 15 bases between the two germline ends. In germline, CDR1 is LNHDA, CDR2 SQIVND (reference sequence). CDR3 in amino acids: CASSIDLSTGSYGYTF. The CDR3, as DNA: TGTGCCAGTAGTATAGACCTTTCGACAGGCAGCTATGGCTACACCTTC.